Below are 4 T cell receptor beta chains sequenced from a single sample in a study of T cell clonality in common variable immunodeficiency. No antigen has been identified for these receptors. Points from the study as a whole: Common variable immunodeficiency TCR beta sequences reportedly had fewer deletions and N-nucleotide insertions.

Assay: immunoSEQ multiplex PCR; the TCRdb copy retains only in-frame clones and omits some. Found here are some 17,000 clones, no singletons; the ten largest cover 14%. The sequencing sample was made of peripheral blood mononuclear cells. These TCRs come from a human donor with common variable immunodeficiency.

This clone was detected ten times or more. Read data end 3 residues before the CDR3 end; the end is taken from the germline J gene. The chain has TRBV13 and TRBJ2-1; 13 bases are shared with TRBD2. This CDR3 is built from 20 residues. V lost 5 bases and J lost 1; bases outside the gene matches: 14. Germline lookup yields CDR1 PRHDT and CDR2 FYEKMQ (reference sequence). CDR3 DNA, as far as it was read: TGTGCCAGCAGCCCGGACCCCGGACTAGCGGGAGTTAGGTCCTACAATGAG. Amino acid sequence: CASSPDPGLAGVRSYNE. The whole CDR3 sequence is CASSPDPGLAGVRSYNEQFF.

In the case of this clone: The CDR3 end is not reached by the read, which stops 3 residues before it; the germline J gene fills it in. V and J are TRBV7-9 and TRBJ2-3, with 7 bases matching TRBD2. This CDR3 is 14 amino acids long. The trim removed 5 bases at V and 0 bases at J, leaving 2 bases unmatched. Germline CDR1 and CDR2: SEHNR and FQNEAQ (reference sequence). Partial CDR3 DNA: TGTGCCAGCAGCATGGGACTAAGCACAGATACG. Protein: CASSMGLSTDT. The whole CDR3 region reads CASSMGLSTDTQYF.

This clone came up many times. The sequenced CDR3 bases are TGCAGTGCTAGGGGGCTCAGAGAA. Translated, it gives CSARGLRE. The whole CDR3 protein reads CSARGLREAFF. This rearrangement joins TRBV20-1 to TRBJ1-1; D might be TRBD1 (5 bases). The CDR3 extends 3 residues past the end of the read, so its final part is completed from the germline J gene. The CDR3 sequence is 11 residues long. From germline, CDR1 is DFQATT and CDR2 SNEGSKA (reference sequence).

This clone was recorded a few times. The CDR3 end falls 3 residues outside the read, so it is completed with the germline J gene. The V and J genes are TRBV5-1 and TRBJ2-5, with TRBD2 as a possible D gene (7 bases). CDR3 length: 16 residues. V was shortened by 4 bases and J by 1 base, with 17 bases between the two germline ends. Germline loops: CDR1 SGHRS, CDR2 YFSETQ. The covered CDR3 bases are TGCGCCAGCAGCCCGAGGGGGGGGGCCCCCCAAGAGACC. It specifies CASSPRGGAPQET. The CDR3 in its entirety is CASSPRGGAPQETQYF.